This is a list of T cell receptor beta chains from one sample in a study of blood T cell repertoires in COVID-19. Produced via immunoSEQ multiplex PCR; TCRdb's table is partial and in-frame only. The profile shows 84,000 or so clones, around 78% of them singletons. The sequencing sample was made of peripheral blood. The receptor set was obtained from a man aged 55 to 70 with COVID-19, enrolled during active disease. The conserved cysteine and the conserved F or W are not part of the CDR3 here.

v_call cdr3_aa
TRBV5-5 ASSPLLGFGSGANVLT
TRBV6-6 ASLGGDTQY
TRBV3-1/TRBV3-2 ASSQVVRSGEQF
TRBV6-1 ASSEDMQRTGGGYT
TRBV29-1 SVEEPGNYGYT
TRBV5-1 ASSVAFQETQY
TRBV29-1 SVESSARAQETQY
TRBV19 ASSIGGQGLAQY
TRBV29-1 SGRVGGEQY
TRBV7-2 ASSLDGGWSYEQY
TRBV6-5 ASSQEGGGRQPQH
TRBV4-1 ASSGDRVSGANVLT
TRBV5-1 ASSWEYQETQY
TRBV24-1 ATSEPDPGVDEQF
TRBV5-8 ASSQGWDRAEKLF
TRBV12-2 PRGIPGQGARNSPLH